This T cell receptor beta chain was obtained from a study of CD8+ T cells in alopecia areata. At the level of the study: Once tofacitinib had been taken for 6 to 18 months, 6 months off drug followed. Overall study findings and caveats: Significant decreases in scalp clonality and expanded CD8+ clones followed tofacitinib treatment.

cDNA prepared by RNA extraction and subsequent reverse transcription served as the template for sequencing. Assay: immunoSEQ multiplex PCR; the TCRdb copy retains only in-frame clones and omits some. The sample contains 170,000 or so clones, about 71% of which appear only once. In this sample, this clone turned up many times. Its antigen is unidentified. The CDR3 consists of 15 residues. V lost 8 bases and J 2 bases, leaving 16 bases between the germline ends. Germline values: CDR1 SGHDN, CDR2 FVKESK. Treatment of the sample: oral pan-JAK inhibitor, 5-10 mg twice daily. This sequence originates from a human donor with alopecia areata. The V gene is TRBV14, the J gene TRBJ2-1; a possible D gene is TRBD1 (5 bases). Specimen: CD4+ T cells sorted from blood, collected at week 4, from a patient treated with tofacitinib. As DNA, the CDR3 is TGTGCCAGCCCTCAGGGCGCGGCGGCCTACAATGAGCAGTTCTTC. Translating it yields CASPQGAAAYNEQFF. The variable domain in full, completed from reference TRBV14 and TRBJ2-1, reads EAGVTQFPSHSVIEKGQTVTLRCDPISGHDNLYWYRRVMGKEIKFLLHFVKESKQDESGMPNNRFLAERTGGTYSTLKVQPAELEDSGVYFCASPQGAAAYNEQFFGPGTRLTVL.